The 10 T cell receptor beta chains below come from one sample, sequenced in a study of regulatory T cells in long-lasting Graves disease. Specified time point: newly diagnosed GD, antithyroid drugs for less than 3 months. TCR sequences were obtained from RNA taken from PBMCs. Building the TCR beta libraries relied on iRepertoire HTBI primers, and CDR3 regions underwent Arm-PCR. TCRdb used MiXCR to reprocess the multiplex PCR reads, holding one entry per CDR3 protein. The sample consists of around 400,000 distinct CDR3 sequences, roughly 10% of them appearing once. These sequences were also reported in another study, on T cells in Graves' hyperthyroidism and ophthalmopathy.

The specimen comprised peripheral blood mononuclear cells (PBMCs), sampled at new diagnosis, from a patient treated with antithyroid drugs. The receptors shown here come from a woman under 30 with Graves disease.

This clonotype was observed many times. This chain uses TRBV28 with TRBJ2-4; possible D gene TRBD2, 5 bases. Trimming left V 0 bases short and J 1 base short, with 16 bases between. The CDR3 is made up of 18 amino acids. Germline CDR1 and CDR2: MDHEN and SYDVKM. The CDR3 sequence is CASSLWDFSTAAKNIQYF. CDR3 DNA: TGTGCCAGCAGTTTATGGGACTTCTCCACGGCGGCCAAAAACATTCAGTACTTC.

The table lists this clonotype with many counts. The chain has TRBV7-3 and TRBJ1-2; the D is unclear. Germline V gives CDR1 SGHTA, CDR2 FQGTGA. CDR3 length equals 13 residues. V gave up 7 bases and J gave up 2 bases, with 11 bases separating them. The CDR3 DNA reads as TGTGCCAGCACCTTCGGCCCAAACTATGGCTACACCTTC. Protein product: CASTFGPNYGYTF.

This clonotype was picked up many times. The V call is TRBV12-3 or TRBV12-4, the J call TRBJ2-7, with 8 nucleotides matching TRBD2. The CDR3 length is 16 residues. With V trimmed by 1 base and J by 0 bases, 5 bases remained unmatched. CDR3 sequence reads: CASSLVAGTLSYEQYF. The CDR3 DNA is TGTGCCAGCAGTTTAGTAGCGGGAACCCTCTCCTACGAGCAGTACTTC.

This clonotype showed up many times. This rearrangement joins TRBV5-5 to TRBJ2-3, with a possible D match to TRBD1 (5 bases). The V end was cut by 0 bases, the J end by 0 bases, with 11 bases between. The CDR3 covers 16 residues. Germline V gene data show CDR1 as SGHKS and CDR2 as YYEKEE (reference sequence). The CDR3 protein is CASSLEVRASTDTQYF. CDR3 coding DNA: TGTGCCAGCAGCTTGGAGGTCAGGGCGAGCACAGATACGCAGTATTTT.

This clonotype was seen more than once but under ten times. V is TRBV12-5 and J is TRBJ2-1, with D maybe TRBD1 (5 bases). Trimming left V 2 bases short and J 13 bases short, with 12 bases between. This CDR3 is 12 amino acids long. Germline V lookup: CDR1 LGHNT, CDR2 FRNRAP. CDR3: CASGLITGSQFF. The CDR3, as DNA: TGTGCTAGTGGTTTGATAACAGGTTCTCAGTTCTTC.

The V gene is TRBV4-3, the J gene TRBJ1-2; D perhaps matches TRBD1 (6 bases). V lost 3 bases, J lost 3 bases, and 20 bases lay in between. CDR3 length: 17 residues. Germline CDR1 and CDR2: LGHNA and YSLEER. The chain's CDR3 is CASSHLTGRGFDYGYTF. In DNA, the CDR3 is TGCGCCAGCAGCCATTTGACAGGCCGGGGATTTGACTATGGCTACACCTTC.

This clonotype was seen only a few times. This chain links TRBV15 with TRBJ2-5; maybe TRBD1 (5 bases). Looked up from germline, CDR1 is LNHNV and CDR2 is YYDKDF (reference sequence). Trimming took off 0 bases at V and 1 base at J, with 9 bases between the two ends. This CDR3 spans 15 amino acids. The CDR3 loop reads CATSRDGRVQETQYF. The CDR3 DNA is TGTGCCACCAGCAGAGATGGCAGGGTCCAAGAGACCCAGTACTTC.

This clonotype was recorded at least ten times. This CDR3 reads CASSVLGRINQPQHF. In DNA form, the CDR3 reads TGTGCCAGCAGTGTACTCGGGCGGATCAATCAGCCCCAGCATTTT. This rearrangement joins TRBV27 to TRBJ1-5; no clear D. Looked up from germline, CDR1 is MNHEY and CDR2 is SMNVEV (reference sequence). The CDR3 totals 15 residues. The V gene lost 5 bases and the J gene lost 3 bases, with 14 bases spanning the gap.

This clonotype was observed at least ten times. Relative to the germline gene, one junction end is altered; a read error may explain this. This chain uses TRBV12-3 or TRBV12-4 with TRBJ2-5; a weak D match, TRBD2 (6 bases). The CDR3 extends over 11 amino acids. The CDR3 loop reads CASSFSGDASF. CDR3 sequence (DNA): TGTGCCAGCAGTTTTTCGGGAGACGCCTCCTTC.

The table lists this clonotype with a few counts. This rearrangement joins TRBV4-1 to TRBJ1-1, with 8 bases fitting TRBD1. Germline V gene lookup returns CDR1 MGHRA and CDR2 YSYEKL. V dropped 3 bases and J dropped 7; count of bases not matched to a gene: 13. The CDR3 spans 16 residues. CDR3 amino acids: CASSHPADGGQVEAFF. Written as DNA, the CDR3 is TGCGCCAGCAGCCATCCCGCCGATGGGGGACAGGTTGAAGCTTTCTTT.